The 29 T cell receptor beta chains reported below all come from one sample, sequenced in a study of T cell repertoires in cytomegalovirus infection. TCRdb recomputed calls from the reads with MiXCR, one row per CDR3 protein. There are 300,000 or so distinct CDR3 sequences in the sample; roughly 25% occur only once, and 10% to 15% lies in the top ten. These TCRs are of unknown antigen specificity. Source: cultured PBMCs, taken from culture after CMV antigen stimulation. All receptors derive from a human donor in good health (CMV status not recorded). Some clones in this sample may be carry-over from other donors' samples.

This clonotype was counted at least ten times. The chain uses TRBV7-2 and TRBJ2-5, with D possibly TRBD1 on 6 matching bases. The V and J ends lost 3 bases and 5 bases respectively, with 13 bases between them. CDR3 length equals 14 residues. The germline gives CDR1 SGHTA, CDR2 FQGNSA. CDR3 region: CASSFQTGEETQYF. DNA for the CDR3: TGTGCCAGCAGCTTCCAGACAGGCGAGGAGACCCAGTACTTC.

This clonotype was picked up a small number of times. The chain has TRBV25-1 and TRBJ2-7, with D possibly matching TRBD1 (5 bases). CDR3 size: 13 residues. The ends were cut back, 2 bases at V and 5 bases at J, with 10 bases in the middle. Germline V CDR1 and CDR2: MGHDK, SYGVNS. The CDR3 here is CASSERGLNEQYF. For the CDR3, the DNA is TGTGCCAGCAGTGAAAGGGGCTTGAACGAGCAGTACTTC.

This clonotype was detected only a few times. This chain connects TRBV27 to TRBJ2-3, with D tentatively TRBD2 (6 bases). This CDR3 is 17 amino acids long. V lost 3 bases and J lost 0, with 16 bases in between. The germline V gene has CDR1 MNHEY and CDR2 SMNVEV (reference sequence). Here the CDR3 reads CASSFKKVAVSTDTQYF. The CDR3 bases are TGTGCCAGCAGTTTCAAGAAGGTAGCGGTTAGCACAGATACGCAGTATTTT.

The table lists this clonotype with a few counts. Here the CDR3 DNA reads TGCAGTGCTAGAGATAGGAAGGACAGAGAAGCTTTCTTT. Translating gives CSARDRKDREAFF. V gene TRBV20-1 combines with J gene TRBJ1-1, with D possibly TRBD1 on 6 matching bases. V lost 0 bases and J 8 bases, leaving 13 bases between the germline ends. The CDR3 contains 13 residues. The germline gives CDR1 DFQATT, CDR2 SNEGSKA (reference sequence).

Only a few counts were recorded for this clonotype. This chain connects TRBV7-6 to TRBJ2-1, with a weak D call TRBD2 (5 bases). Trimming left V 5 bases short and J 5 bases short, with 16 bases between. Germline loops: CDR1 SGHVS, CDR2 FNYEAQ. The CDR3 covers 15 residues. Here the CDR3 DNA reads TGTGCCAGCAGCCCTCCGGGGAGACGAAACAATGAGCAGTTCTTC. Its translation: CASSPPGRRNNEQFF.

The V call is TRBV2, the J call TRBJ2-1, with D possibly being TRBD1 (6 bases). The CDR3 contains 12 residues. V was cut by 8 bases and J by 7 bases, with 12 bases left in between. The germline CDR1 and CDR2 sequences are SNHLY and FYNNEI. CDR3 region: CASRTDRNEQFF. Written as DNA, the CDR3 is TGTGCCAGCCGAACAGACAGGAATGAGCAGTTCTTC.

The chain links TRBV27 to TRBJ1-1; D perhaps matches TRBD1 (6 bases). Germline V lookup: CDR1 MNHEY, CDR2 SMNVEV (reference sequence). The CDR3 sequence is 15 residues long. V was cut by 7 bases and J by 0 bases, with 15 bases left in between. The CDR3 DNA reads TGTGCCAGCAATACGCGACAGGTCATGAACACTGAAGCTTTCTTT. Protein: CASNTRQVMNTEAFF.

This chain connects TRBV10-3 to TRBJ2-2; maybe TRBD1 (6 bases). Germline lookup yields CDR1 ENHRY and CDR2 SYGVKD. V lost 6 bases to trimming and J lost 1 base, with 9 bases between them. CDR3 size: 14 residues. Here the CDR3 reads CAIRGTQNTGELFF. The CDR3 DNA reads as TGTGCCATCAGGGGGACACAGAACACCGGGGAGCTGTTTTTT.

The V call is TRBV10-3, the J call TRBJ2-5; D assignment may be TRBD1 or TRBD2 (5 bases each). Germline V gene data show CDR1 as ENHRY and CDR2 as SYGVKD. V was clipped by 2 bases and J by 2 bases, with 6 bases between them. The CDR3 runs to 13 residues. CDR3 residues: CAISEGGQETQYF. CDR3 DNA sequence: TGTGCCATCAGTGAGGGGGGACAAGAGACCCAGTACTTC.

J is TRBJ1-1 and V is TRBV20-1; D gene unclear. The CDR3 length is 13 residues. V dropped 0 bases and J dropped 0 bases, with 5 bases sitting between them. Germline-derived CDR1 and CDR2 are DFQATT and SNEGSKA (reference sequence). The DNA of the CDR3 is TGCAGTGCTAGAGAGGCGTTGAACACTGAAGCTTTCTTT. Amino acid sequence: CSAREALNTEAFF.

A few counts support this clonotype. The gene calls are TRBV7-6 and TRBJ2-7; the D is unclear. In germline, CDR1 is SGHVS, CDR2 FNYEAQ. This CDR3 region has 14 residues. Trimming pared 1 base from V and 1 base from J, leaving 8 bases between. The CDR3 DNA reads TGTGCCAGCAGCTTAGAATCGGTATCCTACGAGCAGTACTTC. This translates into CASSLESVSYEQYF.

This clonotype appeared a few times. The chain recombines TRBV19 with TRBJ1-2; D is unresolved. Germline lookup yields CDR1 LNHDA and CDR2 SQIVND (reference sequence). V was trimmed by 6 bases and J by 8 bases, leaving 16 bases between them. CDR3 length equals 13 residues. In DNA form, the CDR3 reads TGTGCCAGTAGCCGATCGGCGGATACCGGCTACACCTTC. This codes for CASSRSADTGYTF.

The J gene is TRBJ1-1, the V gene TRBV19, with 8 bases identical to TRBD1. Trimming at V came to 9 bases and at J to 0 bases, leaving 6 bases not matched to a gene. The germline V gene encodes CDR1 LNHDA and CDR2 SQIVND (reference sequence). CDR3 size: 14 residues. CDR3 in amino acids: CASGRQGMNTEAFF. CDR3 in DNA: TGTGCCAGCGGTAGACAGGGGATGAACACTGAAGCTTTCTTT.

This sequence joins TRBV19 and TRBJ2-1; 9 bases line up with TRBD2. The trim removed 5 bases at V and 6 bases at J, leaving 11 bases unmatched. This CDR3 has 16 residues. Germline CDR1 and CDR2: LNHDA and SQIVND (reference sequence). CDR3 sequence (DNA): TGTGCCAGTAGTTTGGCCGGGACTAGCTCTGCCAATGAGCAGTTCTTC. Residues: CASSLAGTSSANEQFF.

The chain joins TRBV20-1 to TRBJ2-7; D is uncertain. V gave up 3 bases and J gave up 0 bases, with 12 bases separating them. Looked up from germline, CDR1 is DFQATT and CDR2 is SNEGSKA (reference sequence). The CDR3 is made up of 14 amino acids. The CDR3 spells CSARSRNFSYEQYF. The CDR3 nucleotides read TGCAGTGCTAGGTCCAGAAACTTCTCCTACGAGCAGTACTTC.

The rearrangement uses TRBV12-3 or TRBV12-4 and TRBJ2-3, with 9 positions matching TRBD2. This CDR3 is 16 amino acids long. The junction had 8 bases not matched to a gene; V was cut back by 5 bases and J by 2 bases. The DNA for the CDR3 is TGTGCCAGCAGTCTGGGACTAGCCCTCGCCACAGATACGCAGTATTTT. Translated: CASSLGLALATDTQYF.

The CDR3 DNA follows: TGTGCTAGTGGTCCACTCGGGAGGGCAGATACGCAGTATTTT. Translated: CASGPLGRADTQYF. The chain links TRBV12-5 to TRBJ2-3; 8 positions match TRBD2. This CDR3 has 14 residues. The germline V gene has CDR1 LGHNT and CDR2 FRNRAP. V lost 5 bases, J lost 4 bases, and 5 bases stayed unmatched. Supplemented by reference TRBV12-5 and TRBJ2-3, the full variable domain reads DARVTQTPRHKVTEMGQEVTMRCQPILGHNTVFWYRQTMMQGLELLAYFRNRAPLDDSGMPKDRFSAEMPDATLATLKIQPSEPRDSAVYFCASGPLGRADTQYFGPGTRLTVL.

V is TRBV6-2 or TRBV6-3 and J is TRBJ1-3; possible D gene TRBD1, 6 bases. CDR3 length: 18 residues. Germline lookup yields CDR1 MNHEY and CDR2 SVGEGT. Trimming shortened V by 6 bases and J by 1 base, and 22 bases separated the two germline ends. CDR3: CASRTALRDITSGNTIYF. The CDR3, as DNA: TGTGCCAGCAGAACAGCACTCCGGGACATAACATCTGGAAACACCATATATTTT.

This clonotype was counted only a few times. This chain joins TRBV5-4 and TRBJ2-2, with D hard to call. Trimming pared 1 base from V and 0 bases from J, leaving 7 bases between. CDR1 is SGHNT, CDR2 YYREEE, per germline (reference sequence). This CDR3 region has 15 residues. In nucleotides, the CDR3 is TGTGCCAGCAGCTTGATTAGCTCGAACACCGGGGAGCTGTTTTTT. As protein: CASSLISSNTGELFF. Variable domain in full (rest from reference TRBV5-4 and TRBJ2-2): ETGVTQSPTHLIKTRGQQVTLRCSSQSGHNTVSWYQQALGQGPQFIFQYYREEENGRGNFPPRFSGLQFPNYSSELNVNALELDDSALYLCASSLISSNTGELFFGEGSRLTVL.

This rearrangement joins TRBV7-2 to TRBJ1-2; TRBD1 matches at 7 bases. The V gene end was trimmed by 4 bases and the J gene end by 3 bases; junction bases not matched to a gene: 5. CDR1 is SGHTA and CDR2 is FQGNSA in the germline V gene. The CDR3 spans 14 residues. CDR3 residues: CASSSGGTDYGYTF. The DNA for the CDR3 is TGTGCCAGCAGCTCCGGGGGGACAGACTATGGCTACACCTTC.

This clonotype was counted at least ten times. This rearrangement joins TRBV10-3 to TRBJ2-7; 7 bases agree with TRBD2. This CDR3 is 13 amino acids long. After removal of 4 bases from V and 3 bases from J, the junction contained 3 bases not matched to a gene. Germline V CDR1 and CDR2: ENHRY, SYGVKD. Here the CDR3 DNA reads TGTGCCATCAGTGGCGCTAGCGGCTACGAGCAGTACGTC. Protein sequence: CAISGASGYEQYV.

Remarks on this clonotype: This may stem from a read error, because a much larger clone lies one nucleotide away. V and J are TRBV11-3 and TRBJ2-1; a weak D match, TRBD2 (5 bases). Germline loops: CDR1 SGHNT, CDR2 YENEEA. CDR3 length: 19 amino acids. V was clipped by 3 bases and J by 4 bases, with 25 bases between them. CDR3 protein: CASSFRTGRNYGDYNEQFF. CDR3 sequence (DNA): TGTGCCAGCAGCTTCCGGACTGGCAGGAATTACGGGGATTACAATGAGCAGTTCTTC.

The genes are TRBV10-3 and TRBJ2-1; 13 nucleotides align to TRBD2. CDR3 size: 16 residues. The V and J ends lost 6 bases and 7 bases, in that order; junction bases with no gene match: 9. CDR1 is ENHRY and CDR2 is SYGVKD in the germline V gene. The CDR3 protein is CAISRGTSGNSNEQFF. The CDR3 coding sequence is TGTGCCATCAGCCGAGGGACTAGCGGGAATTCTAATGAGCAGTTCTTC.

This clonotype was observed at least ten times. The rearrangement joins TRBV7-8 to TRBJ2-3, with D possibly being TRBD1 (6 bases). The CDR3 is made up of 14 amino acids. Germline values: CDR1 SGHVS, CDR2 FQNEAQ. The ends were cut back, 3 bases at V and 2 bases at J, with 9 bases in the middle. The CDR3 region is CASSLDSITDTQYF. In DNA form, the CDR3 reads TGTGCCAGCAGCTTGGACAGCATCACAGATACGCAGTATTTT.

This clonotype has just a few counts. V usage is TRBV28 and J usage is TRBJ2-7; 8 nucleotides agree with TRBD2. The CDR3 totals 13 residues. Germline V gene data show CDR1 as MDHEN and CDR2 as SYDVKM. V gave up 6 bases and J gave up 2 bases; unmatched junction bases: 3. The CDR3 region is CASSIAGTYEQYF. The CDR3 DNA sequence: TGTGCCAGCAGCATAGCGGGAACCTACGAGCAGTACTTC.

The chain has TRBV3-1 and TRBJ2-3; TRBD2 is a possible D gene (6 bases). There are 16 residues in the CDR3. The V end was cut by 1 base, the J end by 5 bases, with 16 bases between. Germline CDR1 reads LGHDT; CDR2 reads YNNKEL (reference sequence). The chain's CDR3 is CASSQVRTIRRDTQYF. CDR3 sequence (DNA): TGTGCCAGCAGCCAAGTACGGACTATCCGCCGAGATACGCAGTATTTT.

The chain uses TRBV28 and TRBJ2-1, with TRBD2 identical over 14 bases. V shed 5 bases and J 0 bases; nucleotides not matched to a gene: 9. CDR1 and CDR2 (germline): MDHEN, SYDVKM. The CDR3 has 19 amino acids. For the CDR3, the DNA is TGTGCCAGCAGTGGTGGGACTAGCGGGAGTCCCAGCTCCTACAATGAGCAGTTCTTC. It specifies CASSGGTSGSPSSYNEQFF.

This clonotype was counted only a few times. V and J are TRBV14 and TRBJ2-5, with D uncertain. Looked up from germline, CDR1 is SGHDN and CDR2 is FVKESK. CDR3 length: 17 residues. V lost 1 base to trimming and J lost 2 bases, with 17 bases between them. CDR3 residues: CASSQVVGLSRQETQYF. The CDR3 DNA reads TGTGCCAGCAGCCAAGTAGTGGGCCTTAGCAGGCAAGAGACCCAGTACTTC.

The rearrangement joins TRBV28 to TRBJ1-1, with no clear D. This CDR3 is built from 16 residues. Germline V lookup: CDR1 MDHEN, CDR2 SYDVKM. The V gene lost 1 base and the J gene lost 0 bases, with 12 bases spanning the gap. CDR3 DNA sequence: TGTGCCAGCAGTTTATCAGGTGTTGGGATGAACACTGAAGCTTTCTTT. As protein: CASSLSGVGMNTEAFF.